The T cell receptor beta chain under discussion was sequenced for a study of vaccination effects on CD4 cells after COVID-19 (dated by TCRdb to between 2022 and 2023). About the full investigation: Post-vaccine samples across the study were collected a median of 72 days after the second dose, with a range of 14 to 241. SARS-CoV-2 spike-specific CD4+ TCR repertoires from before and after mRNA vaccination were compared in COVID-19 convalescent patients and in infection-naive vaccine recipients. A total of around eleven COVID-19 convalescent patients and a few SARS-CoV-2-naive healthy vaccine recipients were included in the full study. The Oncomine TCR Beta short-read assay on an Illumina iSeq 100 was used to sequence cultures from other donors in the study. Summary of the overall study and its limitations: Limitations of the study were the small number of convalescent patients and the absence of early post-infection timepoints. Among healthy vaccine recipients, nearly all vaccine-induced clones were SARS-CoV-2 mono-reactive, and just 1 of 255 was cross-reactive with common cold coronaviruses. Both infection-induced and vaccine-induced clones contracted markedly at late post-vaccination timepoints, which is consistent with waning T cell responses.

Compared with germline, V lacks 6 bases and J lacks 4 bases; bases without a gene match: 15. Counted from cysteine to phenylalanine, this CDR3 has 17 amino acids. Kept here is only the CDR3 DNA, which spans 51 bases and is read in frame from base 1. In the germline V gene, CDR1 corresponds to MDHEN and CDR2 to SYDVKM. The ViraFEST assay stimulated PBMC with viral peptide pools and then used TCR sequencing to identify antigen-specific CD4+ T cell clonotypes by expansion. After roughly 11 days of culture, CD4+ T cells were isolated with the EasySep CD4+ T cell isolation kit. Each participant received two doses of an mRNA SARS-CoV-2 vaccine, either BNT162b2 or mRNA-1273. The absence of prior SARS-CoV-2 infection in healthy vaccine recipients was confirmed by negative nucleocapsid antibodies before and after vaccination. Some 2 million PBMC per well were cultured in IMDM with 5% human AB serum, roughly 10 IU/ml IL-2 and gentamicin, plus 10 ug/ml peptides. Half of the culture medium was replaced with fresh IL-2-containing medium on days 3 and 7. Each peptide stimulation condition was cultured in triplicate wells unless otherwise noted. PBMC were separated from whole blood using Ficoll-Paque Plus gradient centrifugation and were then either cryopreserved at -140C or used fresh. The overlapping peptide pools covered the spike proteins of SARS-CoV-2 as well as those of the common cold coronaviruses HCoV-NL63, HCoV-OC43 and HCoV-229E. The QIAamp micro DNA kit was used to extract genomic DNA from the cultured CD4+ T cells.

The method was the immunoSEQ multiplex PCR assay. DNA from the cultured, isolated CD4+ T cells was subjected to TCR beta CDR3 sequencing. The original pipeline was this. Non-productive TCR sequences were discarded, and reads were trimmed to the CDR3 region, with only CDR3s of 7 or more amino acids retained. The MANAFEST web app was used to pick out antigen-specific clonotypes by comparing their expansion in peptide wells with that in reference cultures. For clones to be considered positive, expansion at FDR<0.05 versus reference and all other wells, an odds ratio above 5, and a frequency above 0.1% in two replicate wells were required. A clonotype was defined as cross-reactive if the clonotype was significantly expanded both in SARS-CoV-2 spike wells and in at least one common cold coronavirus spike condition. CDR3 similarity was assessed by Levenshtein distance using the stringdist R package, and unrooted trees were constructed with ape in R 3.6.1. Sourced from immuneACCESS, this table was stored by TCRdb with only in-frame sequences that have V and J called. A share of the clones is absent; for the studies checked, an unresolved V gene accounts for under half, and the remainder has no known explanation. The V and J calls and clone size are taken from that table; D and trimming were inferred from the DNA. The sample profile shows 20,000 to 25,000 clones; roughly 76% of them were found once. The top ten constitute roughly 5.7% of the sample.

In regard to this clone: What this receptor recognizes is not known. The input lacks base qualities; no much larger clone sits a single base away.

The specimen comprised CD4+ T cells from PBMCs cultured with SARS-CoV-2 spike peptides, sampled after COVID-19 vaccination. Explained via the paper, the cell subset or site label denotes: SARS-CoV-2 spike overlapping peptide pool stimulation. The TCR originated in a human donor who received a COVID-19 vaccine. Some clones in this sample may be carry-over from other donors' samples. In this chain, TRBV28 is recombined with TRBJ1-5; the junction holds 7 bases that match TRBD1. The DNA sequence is TGTGCCAGCAGCCCCTGGGGGAGACAGGGTTCAAATCAGCCCCAGCATTTT. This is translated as CASSPWGRQGSNQPQHF.